These 7 T cell receptor beta chains were sequenced from one sample in a study of radiotherapy plus CTLA-4 blockade in lung cancer. Libraries were prepared by immunoSEQ multiplex PCR; TCRdb keeps only in-frame clonotypes and omits some of them. Found here are around 56,000 clones, around 80% of them singletons; the top ten hold roughly 17%. The sample was peripheral blood, taken from a patient treated with radiotherapy plus ipilimumab. The receptors stem from a human donor with non-small cell lung cancer who had a complete response to radiotherapy plus ipilimumab.

CDR3 region: CASSSRDREGYTF. As DNA, the CDR3 is TGTGCCAGCAGCTCGCGGGACAGAGAAGGCTACACCTTC. This sequence joins TRBV9 and TRBJ1-2, with 7 bases matching TRBD1. Per the germline V gene, CDR1 is SGDLS and CDR2 is YYNGEE. The CDR3 loop spans 13 amino acids. V lost 4 bases and J lost 8; bases outside the gene matches: 8.

This chain uses TRBV6-5 with TRBJ1-1, with D perhaps matching TRBD1 (5 bases). The germline gives CDR1 MNHEY, CDR2 SVGAGI. The CDR3 is 13 residues long. The germline V and J ends were trimmed by 6 bases and 6 bases, with 14 bases remaining between them. The CDR3 reads CASRQTAGPEAFF. The CDR3 bases are TGTGCCAGCAGGCAGACAGCCGGCCCTGAAGCTTTCTTT.

The rearrangement uses TRBV9 and TRBJ2-3; 9 bases fit TRBD1. Germline CDR1 is SGDLS and CDR2 is YYNGEE. The CDR3 sequence is 17 residues long. Unmatched junction bases numbered 12, after V lost 4 bases and J lost 3 bases. The CDR3 nucleotides are TGTGCCAGCAGCAACCACGGGACAGGGTATAGTACAGATACGCAGTATTTT. As protein: CASSNHGTGYSTDTQYF.

The gene calls are TRBV5-1 and TRBJ1-1, with D possibly matching TRBD1 (6 bases). In germline, CDR1 is SGHRS, CDR2 YFSETQ. Between the trimmed V and J ends, which lost 1 base and 1 base, there was a span of 8 bases. The CDR3 runs to 14 residues. DNA for the CDR3: TGCGCCAGCAGCTTGAAACAGGGGAACACTGAAGCTTTCTTT. It is translated as CASSLKQGNTEAFF.

The CDR3 region is CASSGTGTSGREQFF. CDR3 DNA: TGTGCCAGCAGCGGTACCGGGACTAGCGGGCGTGAGCAGTTCTTC. The rearrangement uses TRBV7-9 and TRBJ2-1, with TRBD2 identical over 12 bases. Unmatched junction bases numbered 8, after V lost 5 bases and J lost 9 bases. This CDR3 region has 15 residues. Germline CDR1 is SEHNR and CDR2 is FQNEAQ (reference sequence).

The chain is built from TRBV18 and TRBJ2-2; D call uncertain. This CDR3 region has 14 residues. The V and J ends lost 4 bases and 1 base respectively, with 7 bases between them. Germline V gene data show CDR1 as KGHSH and CDR2 as LQKENI. This chain's CDR3 is CASSLPVNTGELFF. DNA of the CDR3: TGTGCCAGCTCACTTCCCGTGAACACCGGGGAGCTGTTTTTT.

Here the CDR3 reads CASSSTGGWTEAFF. CDR3 coding DNA: TGTGCCAGCAGCTCGACAGGGGGCTGGACTGAAGCTTTCTTT. The V and J genes are TRBV2 and TRBJ1-1; 10 bases fit TRBD1. Germline V gene sequence: CDR1 SNHLY, CDR2 FYNNEI. The CDR3 extends over 14 amino acids. V lost 6 bases, J lost 5 bases, and 6 bases stayed unmatched.